The present TCR beta chain was sequenced within a study of T-cell memory formation after mild COVID-19 (dated by TCRdb to about 2021). Regarding the study in general: Most TCR sequence clusters were specific to one of the two donors. T-cell clones expanding and contracting after mild COVID-19 in a couple of donors were tracked by longitudinal TCRalpha and TCRbeta repertoire sequencing. Two young, previously healthy adult volunteers, one female and one male, were included in the cohort. On the study overall, not on this receptor specifically: Balanced CD4/CD8 phenotypes were observed for clones contracting from day 15 to 85, whereas a bias towards CD4+ was observed for a second wave of clones expanding from day 15 to 37. The detection of some responding clones in pre-infection memory suggests that pre-existing cross-reactive memory T cells joined the SARS-CoV-2 response. The study included only a couple of mild cases, and larger cohorts that include severe cases with pre-infection samples were judged to be necessary. SARS-CoV-2 specificity was not confirmed for the second-wave clones peaking on day 37. Contracting CD4+ clones turned up mainly in the CM and EM memory subsets, whereas EMRA was where CD8+ clones were enriched.

On this clonotype itself: What antigen it recognizes has not been identified. Base qualities are not at hand, and no much larger clone is one base apart.

Sequencing relied on an Illumina NovaSeq 6000. TCRalpha and TCRbeta cDNA libraries were built by 5'RACE with constant-segment primers, adding sample barcodes and unique molecular identifiers. Trizol reagent was used to extract RNA from every sample. Library amplification was performed in two PCR steps, and a second sample barcode and Illumina TruSeq adapters were introduced in the second step. Sequencing of the libraries was done on an Illumina NovaSeq, producing 2 x 150 bp paired-end reads. The paper's processing steps were these. Reads were demultiplexed and collapsed into UMI-guided consensus sequences with migec v1.2.7. With mixcr v2.1.11, UMI consensuses were aligned to TRA and TRB V and J templates and assembled into clonotypes. A clonotype was counted as expanded or contracted only when both edgeR and NoisET called the clonotype significant, with the noise models trained on biological replicates. For edgeR calls, a false discovery rate-adjusted p below 0.01 and a log2 fold-change threshold of 1 were applied. As an exploratory analysis of dynamics, max-normalized trajectories of the 1000 most abundant clonotypes were examined by PCA with hierarchical clustering. Separately sequenced CD4+ and CD8+ repertoires were used to assign the CD4 or CD8 phenotype of responding clones. The public reads were quality trimmed at Q25 with fastp and then assembled into clones with MiXCR by TCRdb, keeping productive beta chains. Rows with one shared CDR3 protein collapse into an entry with the most common genes and DNA. The V and J calls come from TCRdb's annotation, not from the publication. The sample has some 120,000 distinct CDR3 sequences on record, 5% to 6.5% of them singletons. The ten biggest clones cover 2.2% of the sample.

PBMCs were isolated by Ficoll-Paque density gradient centrifugation. The clonotype originates from an adult woman who had mild COVID-19 (a few samples of this study predate the infection). The sample titles of this study are shuffled in the database, so cell type and time point are left out; the donor was told from shared clones. Sequenced material: PBMCs or a T cell subset sorted from them (not recorded which).

Here is the DNA: TGTGCCAGCAGTACGCGACAGCAAAGTCTTGGAAACACCATATATTTT. Its translation is CASSTRQQSLGNTIYF. The chain uses TRBV12-3 or TRBV12-4 and TRBJ1-3; TRBD1 is possibly the D segment (5 matching bases). V and J are truncated by 5 bases and 3 bases respectively, leaving an intervening sequence of 17 bases. The CDR3 holds 16 amino acids from the cysteine to the phenylalanine. Only the CDR3 region is kept as DNA, spanning 48 bases read in frame from base 1.